The clone carrying this TCR beta chain was counted between two and nine times. The antigen remains unidentified. The CDR3 contains 13 residues. CDR1 and CDR2 (germline): SGHNT, YYREEE (reference sequence). Trimming stripped 7 bases from V and 2 bases from J, with 11 bases between. The sample originates from a study of T cells in Graves' hyperthyroidism and ophthalmopathy. Across the whole study: Peripheral blood was obtained at initial diagnosis, preceding any treatment. Notes on the study in general: Researchers found most expanded thyroid clonotypes above 0.001 in blood as well.

Diagnoses rested on clinical symptoms, serum thyroxine and TRAb, thyroid ultrasound and orbital computed tomography. Researchers took RNA transcripts and amplified the TCR beta CDR3 regions from them. HTBI primers drove first-round RT-PCR of the TCR CDR3. TCRdb reprocessed the multiplex PCR reads with MiXCR, giving one entry per CDR3 protein. The sample yields 460,000 or so distinct CDR3 sequences, 13% to 15% seen once. This clonotype was sampled from a woman aged 18-30 years with Graves' hyperthyroidism. The V gene is TRBV5-4, the J gene TRBJ2-3; D is possibly TRBD2 (6 bases). The material sequenced was blood. The chain's CDR3 is CASFTSPTDTQYF. CDR3 coding DNA: TGTGCCAGCTTCACTAGCCCCACAGATACGCAGTATTTT.